This T cell receptor beta chain comes out of a study of regulatory T cells in long-lasting Graves disease. Both iRepertoire HTBI primers and Arm-PCR of CDR3 regions were used to build the TCR beta libraries. TCRdb re-analysed the multiplex PCR reads in MiXCR, keeping a single row per CDR3 protein. The sample contains 420,000 or so distinct CDR3 sequences, 23% of which appear only once. Time point defined: persistent/refractory GD, antithyroid drugs over 5 years with positive TRAb. The TCR library was made from RNA extracted from PBMCs. Per germline, CDR1 SNHLY and CDR2 FYNNEI. The J segment lost 2 bases and the V segment lost 7 bases, leaving 3 bases of the junction unmatched. This CDR3 spans 13 amino acids.

The rearrangement uses TRBV2 and TRBJ2-3, with 7 bases matching TRBD1. The sample consisted of peripheral blood mononuclear cells (PBMCs), taken when the disease was refractory, from a patient treated with antithyroid drugs. The clonotype comes from a female donor with Graves disease. For the CDR3, the DNA is TGTGCCAGCAAGGGGACAGTCACAGATACGCAGTATTTT. Translated, it gives CASKGTVTDTQYF.